This T cell receptor (beta chain) was identified during a study of vaccination and CD4 T cells after COVID-19 (dated by TCRdb to 2022 to 2024). As for the study more broadly: Every convalescent patient had a positive nasal swab PCR test for SARS-CoV-2, with mild disease in about nine patients and severe disease in one. Post-COVID blood samples were collected from convalescent patients a median of approximately 100 days after diagnosis, with a range of roughly 35 to 170 days. In control cultures, a CEFX viral epitope pool was used as positive control, an HIV-1 Nef peptide pool was used as negative control, or no peptide was added. Culture stimuli were overlapping spike peptide pools from SARS-CoV-2 and from the common cold coronaviruses HCoV-NL63, HCoV-OC43 and HCoV-229E. Participants received two doses of either the Pfizer-BioNTech BNT162b2 vaccine (n=8) or the Moderna mRNA-1273 vaccine (n=2). In roughly eleven COVID-19 convalescent patients and a few infection-naive healthy vaccine recipients, the spike-specific CD4+ TCR repertoire before mRNA vaccination was compared with the repertoire after mRNA vaccination. Post-vaccine blood samples were taken a median of 72 days after the second vaccine dose, with a range of roughly 14 to 250 days. Six males and four females were included in the convalescent cohort, with two Hispanic individuals, seven Caucasians, two Asians and one multiracial person represented.

Per the germline V gene (reference sequence), SEHNR is the CDR1 and FQNEAQ is the CDR2. Measured from the cysteine to the phenylalanine, the CDR3 is 14 residues long. CDR3 DNA is the only sequence kept; it has 42 bases, read in frame from the first base. Compared with germline, V lacks 4 bases and J lacks 8 bases; bases without a gene match: 6. The label giving this sample's treatment or condition can be read as: roughly ten-day PBMC culture with coronavirus spike peptide pools or control peptides (ViraFEST assay). The ViraFEST assay was used in the study, in which antigen-specific T cells were expanded with peptide pools and expanded clonotypes were subsequently identified by TCR sequencing. Positive SARS-CoV-2 PCR tests in the convalescent patients dated from March to December 2020, before Alpha, Beta and Delta variants emerged in the United States. Each well held roughly 2 million PBMCs cultured in IMDM containing roughly 5% human AB serum and 9 to 10 IU/ml IL-2, with 10 ug/ml peptide pools added. On days 3 and 7, half of the culture medium was replaced with fresh IL-2-containing medium. CD4+ T cells were isolated after around ten days of culture through negative selection using the EasySep CD4+ T cell isolation kit. PBMCs were separated from whole blood using Ficoll-Paque Plus gradient centrifugation and then either used fresh or cryopreserved at -140C. In general, triplicate wells were set up for every culture condition.

Library method: PCR. TCR sequencing of DNA from cultured CD4+ T cells used the Oncomine TCR Beta short-read assay at the Johns Hopkins FTIC core. The QIAamp micro DNA kit was used to extract genomic DNA from the cultured CD4+ T cells. Oncomine TCR Beta libraries from cultured CD4+ T cells were pooled with unique dual indexes and sequenced on an Illumina iSeq 100. The original pipeline was this. Non-productive sequences were removed, and CDR3s that did not start with C, did not end with F or W, or were shorter than 7 amino acids were discarded. Antigen-specific clonotypes were identified using the MANAFEST web application through comparison of peptide-stimulated wells with reference and other culture wells. An FDR below 0.05, an odds ratio above 5, and a productive frequency above 0.1% in at least two of three replicate wells were required for clones to be considered positive. Cross-reactive clonotypes were defined as significantly expanded in both SARS-CoV-2 spike wells and at least one common cold coronavirus spike condition. CDR3 homology was assessed with Levenshtein distances (stringdist) and unrooted phylogenetic trees (ape) in R version 3.6.1. Using fastp at Q25 and MiXCR, TCRdb reprocessed the public reads and kept productive beta chains. Each CDR3 protein gets just one entry, which takes the most common genes and DNA from the rows behind it. V and J calls and clone size were set by TCRdb, not the authors. This sample is represented by 10,000 to 13,000 distinct CDR3 sequences; roughly 40% of them were singletons. Of the sample, around a tenth is held by the ten largest clones.

What the work shows at the level of the full study, not this receptor alone: Among the post-vaccine SARS-CoV-2-reactive clones in convalescent patients, a median 86.3% showed up only after vaccination, which suggests vaccine-specific priming. The median count of SARS-CoV-2-reactive clonotypes went up from under 25 after infection to 30 to 40 after vaccination, although the change was not significant. The number of convalescent patients in the study was relatively small, and the study did not examine early timepoints following natural infection. Of the vaccine-specific clones found in convalescent patients, nearly all (304 of 307) were mono-reactive for SARS-CoV-2 spike instead of being cross-reactive with common cold coronaviruses.

With regard to this clonotype: The antigen it binds to is not known. No much larger clonotype is one base removed from it; base qualities were not supplied.

The sequence was collected from a human donor who had recovered from COVID-19. The V and J genes are TRBV7-9 and TRBJ1-4, with 8 bases in between that match TRBD1. The sequenced sample was CD4+ T cells from blood, cultured in vitro, obtained after SARS-CoV-2 vaccination. The CDR3 region: CASSSTGAGEKLFF. The DNA sequence is TGTGCCAGCAGCTCGACAGGGGCAGGGGAAAAACTGTTTTTT. Full variable domain (CDR3 extended with the reference TRBV7-9 and TRBJ1-4 proteins): DTGVSQNPRHKITKRGQNVTFRCDPISEHNRLYWYRQTLGQGPEFLTYFQNEAQLEKSRLLSDRFSAERPKGSFSTLEIQRTEQGDSAMYLCASSSTGAGEKLFFGSGTQLSVL.